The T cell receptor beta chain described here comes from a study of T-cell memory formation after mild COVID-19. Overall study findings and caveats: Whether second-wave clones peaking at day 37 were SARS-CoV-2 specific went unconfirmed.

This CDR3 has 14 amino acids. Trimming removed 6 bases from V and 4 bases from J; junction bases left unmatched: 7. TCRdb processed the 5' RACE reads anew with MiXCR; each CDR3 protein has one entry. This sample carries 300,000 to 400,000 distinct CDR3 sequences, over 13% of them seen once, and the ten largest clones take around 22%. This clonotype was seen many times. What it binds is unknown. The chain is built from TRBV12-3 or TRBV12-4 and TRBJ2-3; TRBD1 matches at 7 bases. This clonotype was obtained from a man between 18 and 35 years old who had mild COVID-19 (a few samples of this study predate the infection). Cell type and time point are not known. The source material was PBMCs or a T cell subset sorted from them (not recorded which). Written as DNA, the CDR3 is TGTGCCAGCAGGAACAGGGGAGTGGCAGATACGCAGTATTTT. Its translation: CASRNRGVADTQYF.